This entry is about one T cell receptor beta chain. Its specificity is unknown. 13 Jbeta primers and 60 Vbeta primers were used for the PCR. Assay: immunoSEQ multiplex PCR; the TCRdb copy retains only in-frame clones and omits some. The repertoire holds under 250,000 clones, with about 88% as singletons. These data belong to a study of cytomegalovirus exposure and HLA in healthy donors. At the level of the study: Around 87 million unique TCRs, all from HLA-typed donors, were included in an early release of the data. Regarding the study as a whole: Rare TCR sequences predominated, though certain public TCRs were found in many donors.

This CDR3 comprises 15 residues. V was pared by 8 bases and J by 0 bases, with 16 bases between. The germline CDR1 and CDR2 sequences are MDHEN and SYDVKM. This receptor was identified in a girl aged 2 to 9 in good health and CMV-seronegative. Sequenced input: PBMCs. V gene TRBV28 combines with J gene TRBJ1-2; D ambiguous. Written as DNA, the CDR3 is TGTGCCAGCCTGGGTGCGGAACCCTCTAACTATGGCTACACCTTC. As protein: CASLGAEPSNYGYTF.